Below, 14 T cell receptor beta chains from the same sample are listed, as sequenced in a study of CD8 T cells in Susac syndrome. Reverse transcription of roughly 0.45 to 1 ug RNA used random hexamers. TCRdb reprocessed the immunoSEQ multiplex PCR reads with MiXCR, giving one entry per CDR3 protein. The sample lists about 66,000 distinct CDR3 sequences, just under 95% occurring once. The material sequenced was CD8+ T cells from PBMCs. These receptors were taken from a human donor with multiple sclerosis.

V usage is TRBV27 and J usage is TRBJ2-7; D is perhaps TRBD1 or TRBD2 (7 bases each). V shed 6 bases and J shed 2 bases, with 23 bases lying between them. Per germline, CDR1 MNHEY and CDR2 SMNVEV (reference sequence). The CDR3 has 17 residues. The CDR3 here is CASRPTRGGGSPYEQYF. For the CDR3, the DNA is TGTGCCAGCAGACCCACCAGGGGGGGAGGCAGCCCCTACGAGCAGTACTTC.

This CDR3 reads CSVEEGGTGDTYEQYF. CDR3 DNA sequence: TGCAGCGTTGAAGAAGGAGGGACAGGGGACACCTACGAGCAGTACTTC. The chain combines TRBV29-1 with TRBJ2-7, with 10 positions matching TRBD1. V shed 0 bases, J shed 2 bases, and the junction held 7 bases outside the gene matches. This CDR3 is 16 amino acids long. Germline V lookup: CDR1 SQVTM, CDR2 ANQGSEA.

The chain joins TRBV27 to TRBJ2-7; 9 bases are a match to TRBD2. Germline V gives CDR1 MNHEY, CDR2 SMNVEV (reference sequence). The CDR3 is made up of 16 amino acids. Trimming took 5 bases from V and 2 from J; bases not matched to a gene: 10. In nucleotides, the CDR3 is TGTGCCAGCAGTCTCTACTATCTAGCGGGACCCTACGAGCAGTACTTC. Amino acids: CASSLYYLAGPYEQYF.

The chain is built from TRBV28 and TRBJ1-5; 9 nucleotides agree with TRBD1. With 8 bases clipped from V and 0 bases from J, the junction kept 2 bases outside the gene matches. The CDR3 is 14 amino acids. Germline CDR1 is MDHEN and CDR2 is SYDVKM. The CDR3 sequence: CASGTGLSNQPQHF. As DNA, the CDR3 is TGTGCCAGCGGGACAGGGCTTAGCAATCAGCCCCAGCATTTT. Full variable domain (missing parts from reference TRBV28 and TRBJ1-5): DVKVTQSSRYLVKRTGEKVFLECVQDMDHENMFWYRQDPGLGLRLIYFSYDVKMKEKGDIPEGYSVSREKKERFSLILESASTNQTSMYLCASGTGLSNQPQHFGDGTRLSIL.

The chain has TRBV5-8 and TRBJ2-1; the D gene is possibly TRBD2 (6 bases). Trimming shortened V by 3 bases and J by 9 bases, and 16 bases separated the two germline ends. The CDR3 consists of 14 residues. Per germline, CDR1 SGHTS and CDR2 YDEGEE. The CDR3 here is CASSSGLALGEQFF. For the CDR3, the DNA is TGTGCCAGCAGCTCAGGCCTAGCGTTAGGTGAGCAGTTCTTC.

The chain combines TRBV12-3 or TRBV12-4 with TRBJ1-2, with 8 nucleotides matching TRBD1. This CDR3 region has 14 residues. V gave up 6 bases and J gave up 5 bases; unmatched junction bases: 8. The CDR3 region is CASRGGQGGYGYTF. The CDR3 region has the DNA TGTGCCAGCAGAGGAGGACAGGGAGGATATGGCTACACCTTC.

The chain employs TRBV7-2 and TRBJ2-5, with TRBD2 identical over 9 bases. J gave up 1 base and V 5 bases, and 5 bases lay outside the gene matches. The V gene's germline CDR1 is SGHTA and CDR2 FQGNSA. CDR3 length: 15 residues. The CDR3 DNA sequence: TGTGCCAGCAGCCCGAGCGGGGGGACCCAAGAGACCCAGTACTTC. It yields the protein CASSPSGGTQETQYF.

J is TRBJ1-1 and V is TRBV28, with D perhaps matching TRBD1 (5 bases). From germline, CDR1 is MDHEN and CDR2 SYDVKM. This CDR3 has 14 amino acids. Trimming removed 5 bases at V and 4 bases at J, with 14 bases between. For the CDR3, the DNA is TGTGCCAGCAGTCCCCTGGGGGGTGGCACTGAAGCTTTCTTT. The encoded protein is CASSPLGGGTEAFF.

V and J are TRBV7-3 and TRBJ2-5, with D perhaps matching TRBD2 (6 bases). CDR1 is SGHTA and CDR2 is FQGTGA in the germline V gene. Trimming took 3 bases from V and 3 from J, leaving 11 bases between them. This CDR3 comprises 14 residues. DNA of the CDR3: TGTGCCAGCAGCTTCTTTGGAGGGAAAGAGACCCAGTACTTC. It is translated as CASSFFGGKETQYF.

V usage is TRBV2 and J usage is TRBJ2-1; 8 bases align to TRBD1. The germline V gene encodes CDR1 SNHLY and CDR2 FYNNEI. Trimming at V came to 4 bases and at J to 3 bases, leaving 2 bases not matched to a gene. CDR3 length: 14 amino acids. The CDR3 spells CASSVGQGYNEQFF. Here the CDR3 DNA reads TGTGCCAGCAGTGTAGGACAGGGCTACAATGAGCAGTTCTTC.

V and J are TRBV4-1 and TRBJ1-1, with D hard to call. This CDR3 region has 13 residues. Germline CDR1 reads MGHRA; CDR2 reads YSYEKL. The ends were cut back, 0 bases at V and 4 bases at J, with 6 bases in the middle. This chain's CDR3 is CASSQDPGTEAFF. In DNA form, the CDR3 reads TGCGCCAGCAGCCAAGATCCGGGCACTGAAGCTTTCTTT.

The CDR3 spells CATATSGSSYNEQFF. In DNA, the CDR3 is TGTGCCACCGCGACTAGCGGGAGCTCCTACAATGAGCAGTTCTTC. V and J are TRBV28 and TRBJ2-1; 12 bases are a match to TRBD2. Germline V lookup: CDR1 MDHEN, CDR2 SYDVKM. V was clipped by 10 bases and J by 0 bases; unmatched bases: 4. This CDR3 is built from 15 residues. The whole variable domain, filled in from reference TRBV28 and TRBJ2-1, reads DVKVTQSSRYLVKRTGEKVFLECVQDMDHENMFWYRQDPGLGLRLIYFSYDVKMKEKGDIPEGYSVSREKKERFSLILESASTNQTSMYLCATATSGSSYNEQFFGPGTRLTVL.

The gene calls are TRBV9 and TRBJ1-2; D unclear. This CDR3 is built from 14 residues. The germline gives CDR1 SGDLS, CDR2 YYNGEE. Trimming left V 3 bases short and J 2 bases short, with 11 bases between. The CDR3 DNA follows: TGTGCCAGCAGCGCAACGGCAGTAAACTATGGCTACACCTTC. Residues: CASSATAVNYGYTF.

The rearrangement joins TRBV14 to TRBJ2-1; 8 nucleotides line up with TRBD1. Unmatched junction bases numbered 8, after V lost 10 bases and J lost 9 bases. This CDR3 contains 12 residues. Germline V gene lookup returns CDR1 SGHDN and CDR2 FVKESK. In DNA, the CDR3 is TGTGCCACCGGACAGGGTAACATTGAGCAGTTCTTC. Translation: CATGQGNIEQFF.